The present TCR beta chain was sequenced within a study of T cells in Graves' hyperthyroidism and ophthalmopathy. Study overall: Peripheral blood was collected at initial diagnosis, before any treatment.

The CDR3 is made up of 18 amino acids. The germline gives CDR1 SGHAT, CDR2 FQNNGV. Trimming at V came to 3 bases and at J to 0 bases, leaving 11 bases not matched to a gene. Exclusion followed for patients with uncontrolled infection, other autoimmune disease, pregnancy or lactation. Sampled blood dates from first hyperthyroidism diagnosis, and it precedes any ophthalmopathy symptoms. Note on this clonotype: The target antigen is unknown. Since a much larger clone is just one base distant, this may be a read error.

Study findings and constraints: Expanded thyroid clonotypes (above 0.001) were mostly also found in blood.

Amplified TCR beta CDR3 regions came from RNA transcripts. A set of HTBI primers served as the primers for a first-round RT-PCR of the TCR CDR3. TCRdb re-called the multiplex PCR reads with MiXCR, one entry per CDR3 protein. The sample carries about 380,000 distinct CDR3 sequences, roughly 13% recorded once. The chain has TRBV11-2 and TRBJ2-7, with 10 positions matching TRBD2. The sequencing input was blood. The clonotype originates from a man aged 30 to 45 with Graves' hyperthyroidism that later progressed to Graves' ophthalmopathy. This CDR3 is CASSFMPASGGTSYEQYF. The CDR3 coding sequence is TGTGCCAGCAGCTTTATGCCCGCTAGCGGGGGTACCTCCTACGAGCAGTACTTC.